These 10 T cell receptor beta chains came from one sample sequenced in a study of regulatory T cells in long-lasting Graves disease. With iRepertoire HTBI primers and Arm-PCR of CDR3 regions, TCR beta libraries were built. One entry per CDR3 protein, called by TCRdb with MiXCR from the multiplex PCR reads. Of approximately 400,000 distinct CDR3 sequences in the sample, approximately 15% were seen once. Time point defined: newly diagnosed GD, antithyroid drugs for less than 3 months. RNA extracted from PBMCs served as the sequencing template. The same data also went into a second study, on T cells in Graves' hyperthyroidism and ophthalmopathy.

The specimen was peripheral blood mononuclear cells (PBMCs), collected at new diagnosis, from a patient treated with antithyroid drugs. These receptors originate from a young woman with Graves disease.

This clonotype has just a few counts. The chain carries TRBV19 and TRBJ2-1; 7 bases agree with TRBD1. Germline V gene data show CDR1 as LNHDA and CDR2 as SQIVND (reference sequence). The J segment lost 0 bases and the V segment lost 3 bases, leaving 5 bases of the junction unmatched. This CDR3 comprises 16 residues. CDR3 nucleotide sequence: TGTGCCAGTAGTATTGGGACAGATAGCTCCTACAATGAGCAGTTCTTC. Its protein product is CASSIGTDSSYNEQFF.

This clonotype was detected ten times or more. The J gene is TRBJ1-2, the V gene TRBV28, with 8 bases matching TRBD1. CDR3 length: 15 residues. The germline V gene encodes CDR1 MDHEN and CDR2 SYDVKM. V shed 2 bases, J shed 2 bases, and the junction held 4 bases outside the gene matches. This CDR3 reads CASSLHGQGNYGYTF. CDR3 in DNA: TGTGCCAGCAGTTTACACGGACAGGGCAACTATGGCTACACCTTC.

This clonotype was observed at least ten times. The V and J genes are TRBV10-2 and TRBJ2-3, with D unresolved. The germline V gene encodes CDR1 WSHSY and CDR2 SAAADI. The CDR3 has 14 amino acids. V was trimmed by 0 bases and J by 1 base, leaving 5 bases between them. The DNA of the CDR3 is TGCGCCAGCAGTGAGTCGAGCGGCACAGATACGCAGTATTTT. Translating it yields CASSESSGTDTQYF.

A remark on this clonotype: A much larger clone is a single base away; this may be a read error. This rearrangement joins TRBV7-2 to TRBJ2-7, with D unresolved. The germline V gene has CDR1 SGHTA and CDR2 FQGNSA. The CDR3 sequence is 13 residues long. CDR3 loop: CVSSFERSYEQYF. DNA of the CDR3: TGTGTCAGCAGCTTCGAGAGATCCTACGAGCAGTACTTC. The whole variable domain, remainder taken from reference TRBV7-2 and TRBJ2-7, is GAGVSQSPSNKVTEKGKDVELRCDPISGHTALYWYRQSLGQGLEFLIYFQGNSAPDKSGLPSDRFSAERTGGSVSTLTIQRTQQEDSAVYLCVSSFERSYEQYFGPGTRLTVT.

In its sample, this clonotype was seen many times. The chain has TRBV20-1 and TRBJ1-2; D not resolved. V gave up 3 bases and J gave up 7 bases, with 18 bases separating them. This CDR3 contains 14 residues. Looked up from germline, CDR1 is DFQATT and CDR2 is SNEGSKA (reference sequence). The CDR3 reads CSASPDAWGRGYTF. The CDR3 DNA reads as TGCAGTGCTAGTCCGGACGCCTGGGGTCGTGGCTACACCTTC.

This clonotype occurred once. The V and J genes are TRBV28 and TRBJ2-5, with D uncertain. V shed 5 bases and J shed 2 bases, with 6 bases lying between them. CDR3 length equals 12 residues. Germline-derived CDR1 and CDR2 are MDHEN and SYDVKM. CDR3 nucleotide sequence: TGTGCCAGCAGTGTTTCTCAAGAGACCCAGTACTTC. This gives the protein CASSVSQETQYF.

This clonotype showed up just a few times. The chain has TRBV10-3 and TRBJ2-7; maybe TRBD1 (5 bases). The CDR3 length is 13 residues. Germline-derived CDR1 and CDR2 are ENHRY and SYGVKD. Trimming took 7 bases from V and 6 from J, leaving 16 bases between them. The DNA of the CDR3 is TGTGCCATCAAGGGCCAGGGCCCCTGCGAGCAGTACTTC. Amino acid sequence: CAIKGQGPCEQYF.

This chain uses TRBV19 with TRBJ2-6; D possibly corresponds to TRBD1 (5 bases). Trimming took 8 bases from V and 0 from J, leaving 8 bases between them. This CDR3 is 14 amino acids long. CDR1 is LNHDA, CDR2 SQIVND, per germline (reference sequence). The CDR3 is CASSQASGANVLTF. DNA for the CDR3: TGTGCCAGTTCACAGGCCTCTGGGGCCAACGTCCTGACTTTC.

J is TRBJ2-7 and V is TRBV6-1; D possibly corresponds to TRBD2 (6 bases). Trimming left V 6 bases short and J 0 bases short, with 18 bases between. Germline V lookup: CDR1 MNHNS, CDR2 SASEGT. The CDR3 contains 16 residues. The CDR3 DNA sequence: TGTGCCAGCAGAGATCCGACCGGGACTCCCTCCTACGAGCAGTACTTC. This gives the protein CASRDPTGTPSYEQYF.

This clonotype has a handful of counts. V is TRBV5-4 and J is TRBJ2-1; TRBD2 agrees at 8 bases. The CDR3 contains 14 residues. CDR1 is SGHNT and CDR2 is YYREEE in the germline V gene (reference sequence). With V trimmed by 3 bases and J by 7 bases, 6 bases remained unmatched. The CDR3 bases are TGTGCCAGCAGCTCGGGACTAGGCGGGAATGAGCAGTTCTTC. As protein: CASSSGLGGNEQFF. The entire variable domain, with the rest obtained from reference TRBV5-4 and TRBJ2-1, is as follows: ETGVTQSPTHLIKTRGQQVTLRCSSQSGHNTVSWYQQALGQGPQFIFQYYREEENGRGNFPPRFSGLQFPNYSSELNVNALELDDSALYLCASSSGLGGNEQFFGPGTRLTVL.